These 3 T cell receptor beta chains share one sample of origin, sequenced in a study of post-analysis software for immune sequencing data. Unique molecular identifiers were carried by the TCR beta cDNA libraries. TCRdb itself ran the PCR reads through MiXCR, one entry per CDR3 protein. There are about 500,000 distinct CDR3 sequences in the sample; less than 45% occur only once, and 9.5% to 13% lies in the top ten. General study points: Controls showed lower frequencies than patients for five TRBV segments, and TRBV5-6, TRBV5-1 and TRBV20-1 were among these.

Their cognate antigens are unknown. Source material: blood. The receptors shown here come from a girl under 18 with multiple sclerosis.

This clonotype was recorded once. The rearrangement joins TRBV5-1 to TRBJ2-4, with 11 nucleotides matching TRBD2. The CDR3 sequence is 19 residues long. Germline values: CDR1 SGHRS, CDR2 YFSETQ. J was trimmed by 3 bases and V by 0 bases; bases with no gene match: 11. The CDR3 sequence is CASSLAGVAGGQIKNIQYF. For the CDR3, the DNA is TGCGCCAGCAGCTTGGCCGGGGTAGCGGGAGGGCAAATCAAAAACATTCAGTACTTC.

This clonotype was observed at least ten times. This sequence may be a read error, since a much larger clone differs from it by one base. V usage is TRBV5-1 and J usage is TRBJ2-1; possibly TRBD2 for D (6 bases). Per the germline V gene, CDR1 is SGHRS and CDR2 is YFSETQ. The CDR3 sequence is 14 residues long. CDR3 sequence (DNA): TGCGCCAGCAGCTGGGCCGGAGGGTACAGTGAGCAGTTCTTC. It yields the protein CASSWAGGYSEQFF.

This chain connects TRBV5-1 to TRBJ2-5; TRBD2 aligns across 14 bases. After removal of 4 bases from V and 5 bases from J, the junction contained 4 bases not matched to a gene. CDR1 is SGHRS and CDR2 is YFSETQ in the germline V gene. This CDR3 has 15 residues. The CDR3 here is CASSEGLAGEETQYF. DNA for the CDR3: TGCGCCAGCAGCGAGGGACTAGCGGGGGAGGAGACCCAGTACTTC. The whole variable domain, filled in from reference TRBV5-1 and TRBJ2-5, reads KAGVTQTPRYLIKTRGQQVTLSCSPISGHRSVSWYQQTPGQGLQFLFEYFSETQRNKGNFPGRFSGRQFSNSRSEMNVSTLELGDSALYLCASSEGLAGEETQYFGPGTRLLVL.